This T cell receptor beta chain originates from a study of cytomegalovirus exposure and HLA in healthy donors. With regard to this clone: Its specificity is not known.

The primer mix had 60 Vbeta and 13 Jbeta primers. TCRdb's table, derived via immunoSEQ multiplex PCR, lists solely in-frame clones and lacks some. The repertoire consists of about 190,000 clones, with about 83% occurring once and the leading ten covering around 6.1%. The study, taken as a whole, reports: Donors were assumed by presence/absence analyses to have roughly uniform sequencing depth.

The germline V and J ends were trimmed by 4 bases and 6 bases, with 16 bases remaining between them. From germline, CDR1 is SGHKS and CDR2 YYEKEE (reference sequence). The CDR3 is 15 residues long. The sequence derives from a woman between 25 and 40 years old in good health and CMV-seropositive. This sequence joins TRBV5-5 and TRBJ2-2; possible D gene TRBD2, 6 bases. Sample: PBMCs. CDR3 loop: CASSRHGTGPGELFF. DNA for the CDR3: TGTGCCAGCAGCCGACATGGGACTGGTCCCGGGGAGCTGTTTTTT.